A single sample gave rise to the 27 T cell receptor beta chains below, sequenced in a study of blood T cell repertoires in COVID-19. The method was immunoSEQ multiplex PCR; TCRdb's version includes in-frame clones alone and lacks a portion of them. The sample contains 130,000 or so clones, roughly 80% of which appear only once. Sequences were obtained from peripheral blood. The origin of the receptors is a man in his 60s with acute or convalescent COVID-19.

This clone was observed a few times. CDR3 loop: CASSFSGGVHNEQFF. CDR3 DNA: TGTGCCAGCAGCTTTAGCGGGGGGGTCCACAATGAGCAGTTCTTC. The rearrangement links TRBV7-9 to TRBJ2-1; 11 nucleotides line up with TRBD2. After removal of 3 bases from V and 5 bases from J, the junction contained 3 bases not matched to a gene. This CDR3 region has 15 residues. CDR1 is SEHNR, CDR2 FQNEAQ, per germline (reference sequence).

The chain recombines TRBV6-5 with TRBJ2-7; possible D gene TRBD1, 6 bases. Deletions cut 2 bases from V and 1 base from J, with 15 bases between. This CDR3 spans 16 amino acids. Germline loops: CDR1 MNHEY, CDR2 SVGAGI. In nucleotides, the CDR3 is TGTGCCAGCAGTTACCAGGGGTCCTCTCCATCCTACGAGCAGTACTTC. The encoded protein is CASSYQGSSPSYEQYF.

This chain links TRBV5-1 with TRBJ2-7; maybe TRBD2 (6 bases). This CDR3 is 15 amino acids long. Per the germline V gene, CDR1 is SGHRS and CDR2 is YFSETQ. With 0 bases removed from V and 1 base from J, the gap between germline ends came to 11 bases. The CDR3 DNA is TGCGCCAGCAGCTTGGTAGTTAGCGGATCCTACGAGCAGTACTTC. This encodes CASSLVVSGSYEQYF. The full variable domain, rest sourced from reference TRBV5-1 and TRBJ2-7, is KAGVTQTPRYLIKTRGQQVTLSCSPISGHRSVSWYQQTPGQGLQFLFEYFSETQRNKGNFPGRFSGRQFSNSRSEMNVSTLELGDSALYLCASSLVVSGSYEQYFGPGTRLTVT.

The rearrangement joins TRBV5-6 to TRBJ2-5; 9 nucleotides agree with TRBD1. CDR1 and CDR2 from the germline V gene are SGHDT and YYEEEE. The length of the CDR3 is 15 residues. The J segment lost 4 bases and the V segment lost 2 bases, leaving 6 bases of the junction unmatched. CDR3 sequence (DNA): TGTGCCAGCAGCTTCACCGGACAGGGGTTAGAGACCCAGTACTTC. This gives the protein CASSFTGQGLETQYF.

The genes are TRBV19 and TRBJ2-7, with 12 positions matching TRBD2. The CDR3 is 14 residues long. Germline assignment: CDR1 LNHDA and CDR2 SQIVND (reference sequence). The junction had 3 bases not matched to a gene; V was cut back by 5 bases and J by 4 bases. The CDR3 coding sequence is TGTGCCAGTAGTTCAGGGACTAGCGGGTACGAGCAGTACTTC. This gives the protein CASSSGTSGYEQYF.

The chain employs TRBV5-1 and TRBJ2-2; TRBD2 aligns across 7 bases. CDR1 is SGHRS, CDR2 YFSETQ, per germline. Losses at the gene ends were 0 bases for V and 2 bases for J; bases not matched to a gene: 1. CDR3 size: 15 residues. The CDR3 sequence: CASSLASGNTGELFF. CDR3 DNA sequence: TGCGCCAGCAGCTTGGCTAGCGGAAACACCGGGGAGCTGTTTTTT.

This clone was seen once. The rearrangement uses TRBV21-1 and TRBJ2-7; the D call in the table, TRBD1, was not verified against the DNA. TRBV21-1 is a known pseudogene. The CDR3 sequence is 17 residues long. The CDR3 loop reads CASMIGQGTNISYEQYF. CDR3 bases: TGTGCCAGCATGATAGGACAGGGGACAAATATCTCCTACGAGCAGTACTTC.

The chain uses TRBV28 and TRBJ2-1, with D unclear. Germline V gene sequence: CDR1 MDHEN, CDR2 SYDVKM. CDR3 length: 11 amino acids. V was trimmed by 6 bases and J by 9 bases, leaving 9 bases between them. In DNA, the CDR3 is TGTGCCAGCAGCCCACCGGGTGAGCAGTTCTTC. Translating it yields CASSPPGEQFF. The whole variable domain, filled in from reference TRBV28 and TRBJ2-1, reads DVKVTQSSRYLVKRTGEKVFLECVQDMDHENMFWYRQDPGLGLRLIYFSYDVKMKEKGDIPEGYSVSREKKERFSLILESASTNQTSMYLCASSPPGEQFFGPGTRLTVL.

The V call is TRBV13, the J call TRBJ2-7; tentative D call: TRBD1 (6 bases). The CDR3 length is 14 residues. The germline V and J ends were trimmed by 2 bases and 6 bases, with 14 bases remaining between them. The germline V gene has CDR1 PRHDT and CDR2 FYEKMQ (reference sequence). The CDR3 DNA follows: TGTGCCAGCAGCTTACGACGACAGGCAACCGAGCAGTACTTC. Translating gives CASSLRRQATEQYF.

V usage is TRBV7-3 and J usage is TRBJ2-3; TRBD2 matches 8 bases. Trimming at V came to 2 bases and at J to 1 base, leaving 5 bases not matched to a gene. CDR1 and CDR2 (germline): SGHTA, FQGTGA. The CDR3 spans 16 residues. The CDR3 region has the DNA TGTGCCAGCAGCTTAGAAGGGCGGGGGGGCACAGATACGCAGTATTTT. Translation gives CASSLEGRGGTDTQYF.

DNA for the CDR3: TGCGCCAGCAGCTTCACAGGGGGGAATCGACAGACCCAGTACTTC. The encoded protein is CASSFTGGNRQTQYF. The chain employs TRBV5-1 and TRBJ2-5, with 8 bases identical to TRBD1. V lost 2 bases to trimming and J lost 6 bases; unmatched junction nucleotides: 9. The CDR3 runs to 15 residues. CDR1 and CDR2 from the germline V gene are SGHRS and YFSETQ. Variable domain in full (rest from reference TRBV5-1 and TRBJ2-5): KAGVTQTPRYLIKTRGQQVTLSCSPISGHRSVSWYQQTPGQGLQFLFEYFSETQRNKGNFPGRFSGRQFSNSRSEMNVSTLELGDSALYLCASSFTGGNRQTQYFGPGTRLLVL.

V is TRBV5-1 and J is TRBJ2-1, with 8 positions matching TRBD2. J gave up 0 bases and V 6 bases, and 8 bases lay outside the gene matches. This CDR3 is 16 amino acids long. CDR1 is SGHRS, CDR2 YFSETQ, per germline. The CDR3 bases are TGCGCCAGCAACTACGCGGGAGGAAGCTCCTACAATGAGCAGTTCTTC. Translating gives CASNYAGGSSYNEQFF.

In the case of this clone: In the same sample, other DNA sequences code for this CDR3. CDR3 nucleotide sequence: TGTGCCAGCAGCTCGTCCTACGAGCAGTACTTC. Amino acid sequence: CASSSSYEQYF. V gene TRBV11-2 combines with J gene TRBJ2-7; D call uncertain. Germline values: CDR1 SGHAT, CDR2 FQNNGV. The V and J ends lost 4 bases and 1 base respectively, with 2 bases between them. The CDR3 is 11 residues long.

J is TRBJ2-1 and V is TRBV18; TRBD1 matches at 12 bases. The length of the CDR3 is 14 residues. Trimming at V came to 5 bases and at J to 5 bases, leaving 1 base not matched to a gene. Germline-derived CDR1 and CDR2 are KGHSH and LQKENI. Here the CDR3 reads CASSGTGGNNEQFF. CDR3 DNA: TGTGCCAGCTCAGGGACAGGGGGCAACAATGAGCAGTTCTTC.

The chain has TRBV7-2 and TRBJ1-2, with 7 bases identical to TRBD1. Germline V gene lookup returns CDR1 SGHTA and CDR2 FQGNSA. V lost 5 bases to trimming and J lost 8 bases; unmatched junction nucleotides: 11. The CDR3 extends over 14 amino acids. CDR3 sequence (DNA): TGTGCCAGCAGCCCTAGGGGGCCTCAGGGGGGCTACACCTTC. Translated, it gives CASSPRGPQGGYTF.

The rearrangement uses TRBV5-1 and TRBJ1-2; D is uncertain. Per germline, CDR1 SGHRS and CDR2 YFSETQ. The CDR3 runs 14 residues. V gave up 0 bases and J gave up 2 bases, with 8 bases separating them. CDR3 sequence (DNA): TGCGCCAGCAGCTTGGGACACCCAAACTATGGCTACACCTTC. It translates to CASSLGHPNYGYTF.

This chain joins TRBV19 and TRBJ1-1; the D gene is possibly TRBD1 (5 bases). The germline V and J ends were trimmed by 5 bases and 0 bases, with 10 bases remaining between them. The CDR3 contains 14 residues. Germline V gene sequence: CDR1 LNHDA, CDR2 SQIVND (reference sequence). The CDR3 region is CASSLRVVNTEAFF. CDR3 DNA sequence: TGTGCCAGTAGTCTCAGGGTTGTGAACACTGAAGCTTTCTTT.

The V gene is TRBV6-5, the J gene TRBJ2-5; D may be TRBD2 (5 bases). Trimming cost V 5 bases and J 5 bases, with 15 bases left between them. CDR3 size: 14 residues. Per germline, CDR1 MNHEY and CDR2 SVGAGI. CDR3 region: CASSPTGSKETQYF. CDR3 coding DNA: TGTGCCAGCAGTCCTACGGGATCCAAGGAGACCCAGTACTTC.

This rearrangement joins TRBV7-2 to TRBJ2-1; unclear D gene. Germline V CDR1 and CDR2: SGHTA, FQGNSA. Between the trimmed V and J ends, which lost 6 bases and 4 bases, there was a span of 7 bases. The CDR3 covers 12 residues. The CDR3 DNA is TGTGCCAGCAGTCCCCAATACAATGAGCAGTTCTTC. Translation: CASSPQYNEQFF.

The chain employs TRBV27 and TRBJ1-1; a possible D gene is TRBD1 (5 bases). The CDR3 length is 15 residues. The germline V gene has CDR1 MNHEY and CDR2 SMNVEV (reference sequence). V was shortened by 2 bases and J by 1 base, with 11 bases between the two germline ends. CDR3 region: CASSLPGLQNTEAFF. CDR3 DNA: TGTGCCAGCAGTTTACCGGGACTCCAGAACACTGAAGCTTTCTTT.

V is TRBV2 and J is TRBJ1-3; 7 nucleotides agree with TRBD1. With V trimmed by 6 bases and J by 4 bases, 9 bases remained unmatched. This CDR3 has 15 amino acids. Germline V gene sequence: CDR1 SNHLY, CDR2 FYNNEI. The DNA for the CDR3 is TGTGCCAGCAGAAGTACGACAGGGAGCGGAAACACCATATATTTT. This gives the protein CASRSTTGSGNTIYF.

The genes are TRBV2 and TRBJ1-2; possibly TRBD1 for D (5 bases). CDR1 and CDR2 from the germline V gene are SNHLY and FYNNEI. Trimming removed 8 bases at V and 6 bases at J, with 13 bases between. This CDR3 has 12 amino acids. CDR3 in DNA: TGTGCCAGCGCGGGGGGGTCGCATGGCTACACCTTC. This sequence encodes CASAGGSHGYTF.

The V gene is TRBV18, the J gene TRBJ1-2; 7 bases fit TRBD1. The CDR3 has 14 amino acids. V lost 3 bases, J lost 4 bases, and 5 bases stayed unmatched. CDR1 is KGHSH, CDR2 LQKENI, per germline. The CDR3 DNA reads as TGTGCCAGCTCACCTGGACAGGACCTCTATGGCTACACCTTC. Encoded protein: CASSPGQDLYGYTF. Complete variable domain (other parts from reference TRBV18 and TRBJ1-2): NAGVMQNPRHLVRRRGQEARLRCSPMKGHSHVYWYRQLPEEGLKFMVYLQKENIIDESGMPKERFSAEFPKEGPSILRIQQVVRGDSAAYFCASSPGQDLYGYTFGSGTRLTVV.

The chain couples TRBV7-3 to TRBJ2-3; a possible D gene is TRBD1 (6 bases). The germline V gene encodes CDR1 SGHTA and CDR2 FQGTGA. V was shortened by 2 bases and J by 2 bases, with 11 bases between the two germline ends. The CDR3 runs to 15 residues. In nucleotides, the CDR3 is TGTGCCAGCAGCTTACAGGGGCACTACACAGATACGCAGTATTTT. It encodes CASSLQGHYTDTQYF.

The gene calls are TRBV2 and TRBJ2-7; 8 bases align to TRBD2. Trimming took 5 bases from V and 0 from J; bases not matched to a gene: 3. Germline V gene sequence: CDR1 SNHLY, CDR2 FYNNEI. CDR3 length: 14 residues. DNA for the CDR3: TGTGCCAGCAGTCGGACTAGCAGCTCCTACGAGCAGTACTTC. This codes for CASSRTSSSYEQYF.

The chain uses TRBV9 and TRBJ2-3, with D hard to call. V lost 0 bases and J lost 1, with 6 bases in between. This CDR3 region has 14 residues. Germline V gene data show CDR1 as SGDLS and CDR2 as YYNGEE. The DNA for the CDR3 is TGTGCCAGCAGCGTAGGGTGGCGCACAGATACGCAGTATTTT. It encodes CASSVGWRTDTQYF.

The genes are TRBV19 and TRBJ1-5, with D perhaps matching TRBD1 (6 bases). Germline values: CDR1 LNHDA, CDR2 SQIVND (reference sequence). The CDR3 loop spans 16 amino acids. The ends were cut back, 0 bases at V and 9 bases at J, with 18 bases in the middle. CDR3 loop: CASSIEGTSVGRPQHF. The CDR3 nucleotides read TGTGCCAGTAGTATAGAAGGGACATCGGTGGGGAGGCCCCAGCATTTT.